A single sample gave rise to the 4 T cell receptor beta chains below, sequenced in a study of cytomegalovirus exposure and HLA in healthy donors. The PCR ran on 60 Vbeta and 13 Jbeta primers. TCRdb's copy holds only in-frame clones and misses some; the assay was immunoSEQ multiplex PCR. The data show approximately 170,000 clones, about 71% seen once. Material: PBMCs. All receptors come from a woman between 40 and 55 years old in good health and CMV-seropositive.

This chain uses TRBV7-9 with TRBJ2-3, with 10 bases that match TRBD2. Losses at the gene ends were 5 bases for V and 1 base for J; bases not matched to a gene: 6. The CDR3 length is 16 residues. Germline assignment: CDR1 SEHNR and CDR2 FQNEAQ (reference sequence). In nucleotides, the CDR3 is TGTGCCAGCAGCCTATGGCTAGCGGGAGGCACAGATACGCAGTATTTT. As protein: CASSLWLAGGTDTQYF.

This rearrangement joins TRBV29-1 to TRBJ2-5; maybe TRBD1 (6 bases). This CDR3 comprises 14 residues. V lost 5 bases to trimming and J lost 5 bases, with 18 bases between them. From germline, CDR1 is SQVTM and CDR2 ANQGSEA. CDR3 amino acids: CSVSSRGGGETQYF. CDR3 DNA sequence: TGCAGCGTTAGCTCCAGGGGTGGTGGGGAGACCCAGTACTTC.

The V gene is TRBV11-2, the J gene TRBJ2-7; a weak D match, TRBD1 (6 bases). The CDR3 is 12 amino acids. Trimming stripped 5 bases from V and 5 bases from J, with 10 bases between. Germline CDR1 SGHAT, CDR2 FQNNGV. CDR3 region: CASSKQGDEQYF. The CDR3 DNA reads as TGTGCCAGCAGCAAACAGGGAGACGAGCAGTACTTC.

V gene TRBV15 combines with J gene TRBJ2-1; D gene uncertain. The V end lost 9 bases, the J end lost 9 bases, and 12 bases lay between the germline ends. The germline V gene encodes CDR1 LNHNV and CDR2 YYDKDF (reference sequence). This CDR3 has 11 residues. CDR3 sequence reads: CATQLSGEQFF. Here the CDR3 DNA reads TGTGCCACACAACTATCTGGTGAGCAGTTCTTC.